The T cell receptor beta chain described here comes from a study of T cell responses to AZD1222 COVID-19 vaccine (dated by TCRdb to about 2021). For the wider study: A total of about 250 trial participants underwent TCR sequencing, of whom 200 to 220 had received two doses of AZD1222 and roughly 26 had received two doses of the MenACWY control vaccine. Enrollment into the trials was organized by age into subgroups of 18-55, 56-69 and 70-plus years, and those subgroups contained approximately 160, 26 and 62 TCR-sequenced participants, respectively.

The CDR3 regions of human TCRbeta chains were analyzed by immunosequencing. On the study's bioinformatics: TCRs in the repertoires were compared against a reference library of SARS-CoV-2-specific TCRs that had been generated with the MIRA antigen-specificity platform. Breadth meant the fraction of unique TCRs that were SARS-CoV-2-associated, whereas depth meant the fraction of total T cells that were SARS-CoV-2-associated. Each spike-specific TCR was assigned to its reactive spike region and to a CD4 or CD8 class using the MIRA data. Log10-transformed breadth and depth values were compared by one-way ANOVA with Sidak's multiple comparisons tests. Imported from immuneACCESS, the table was reduced by TCRdb to in-frame sequences with V and J called. These copies leave out some clones; in studies compared against another copy, an unresolved V gene accounts for under half, and the cause of the remainder is not known. V and J calls and clone size are those listed in that table; D and trimming were worked out from the DNA. This sample is represented by over 75,000 clones; roughly nine tenths of them were singletons. In total, the top ten clones hold about 2.7% of the sample.

The full study reports these points: Most participants were white British and females outnumbered males, and the authors suggested that clonal diversity may have been underestimated. Only five to seven AZD1222 recipients were SARS-CoV-2 seropositive at baseline, limiting conclusions about previously exposed vaccinees. In the small 56-69-year group, the increase in depth fell short of significance, most likely because of low power. Because no day 14 peak-response samples were available, repertoires were characterized only after the peak T cell response. Vaccine-associated CD4 TCRs spanned the whole spike protein, with dominant responses in regions 160-218 and 743-854. After two AZD1222 doses, spike-specific TCR breadth and depth were significantly higher than at day 0 and than in MenACWY recipients. Reportedly, almost half of the unique spike-specific TCRs recognized epitopes lying outside the regions that are mutated in the B.1.351 and B.1.1.7 variants.

The time point tag for this specimen amounts to: about 28 days (+/-7) after the second vaccine dose. Because spike-specific TCR depth and breadth did not differ between the two schedules, AZD1222 recipients who got a second dose at roughly 4 weeks were pooled with those who got a second dose at roughly 12 weeks. Samples from vaccinated people were obtained from the UK trials COV001 and COV002, which included a single-blind randomized controlled phase 2/3 trial of AZD1222 (ChAdOx1 nCoV-19) in healthy adults. For TCRbeta chain sequencing, PBMC samples were collected from trial participants at day 0 and at day 28 after the second dose. Including the terminal cysteine and phenylalanine, the CDR3 comprises 18 residues. Only the CDR3 DNA stays, 54 bases, in frame from base 1. CDR1 and CDR2 are drawn from the germline V gene: LGHNA, YSLEER. Trimming takes 0 bases from V and 5 bases from J, and the germline ends sit 21 bases apart.

Points on this clone: What antigen it recognizes has not been identified. Per-base quality was not reported, and no clone a single base away is much larger than it.

This sequence originates from an adult who received the AZD1222 COVID-19 vaccine. The sample here was peripheral blood, taken 28 days after the second AZD1222 dose. The chain joins TRBV4-3 to TRBJ2-3, with the D gene possibly TRBD1 or TRBD2, each one fitting 6 bases. The CDR3 sequence is CASSQDFWGGGPRDTQYF. The nucleotides are TGCGCCAGCAGCCAAGACTTCTGGGGTGGGGGGCCACGAGATACGCAGTATTTT.